The 6 T cell receptor beta chains in this list originate from one sample, sequenced in a study of blood T cell repertoires in COVID-19. The method was immunoSEQ multiplex PCR; TCRdb's version includes in-frame clones alone and lacks a portion of them. This sample has about 97,000 clones, with around 87% found just once. Source material: peripheral blood. The receptors here all came from a human donor in a cohort sampled during active COVID-19.

This clone has a single count. The chain has TRBV28 and TRBJ2-2; tentatively, D is TRBD2 (6 bases). The CDR3 loop spans 14 amino acids. Looked up from germline, CDR1 is MDHEN and CDR2 is SYDVKM. In nucleotides, the CDR3 is TGTGCTAGCGGCCTAGCAGCGAACACCGGGGAGCTGTTTTTT. Translated, it gives CASGLAANTGELFF.

In nucleotides, the CDR3 is TGTGCCAGCAGCCTAGCCGCGGGACAGGGATCAGATACGCAGTATTTT. It specifies CASSLAAGQGSDTQYF. This chain joins TRBV3-1 (or the pseudogene TRBV3-2) and TRBJ2-3, with TRBD1 matching 9 bases. The CDR3 runs to 16 residues. In germline, CDR1 is LGHDT, CDR2 YNNKEL (reference sequence). Trimming cost V 4 bases and J 4 bases; bases outside gene matches: 9.

This chain connects TRBV9 to TRBJ2-5; D is ambiguous. V was cut by 4 bases and J by 0 bases, with 10 bases left in between. The CDR3 has 14 amino acids. The germline V gene has CDR1 SGDLS and CDR2 YYNGEE. The CDR3, as DNA: TGTGCCAGCAGCCCATCCCTATACCAAGAGACCCAGTACTTC. This sequence encodes CASSPSLYQETQYF.

The rearrangement uses TRBV5-6 and TRBJ2-7, with D possibly being TRBD2 (5 bases). V shed 4 bases and J shed 2 bases, with 13 bases lying between them. Germline V gene sequence: CDR1 SGHDT, CDR2 YYEEEE. The CDR3 spans 14 residues. CDR3 region: CASSPRRLTYEQYF. The CDR3 DNA follows: TGTGCCAGCAGCCCTCGGAGACTAACCTACGAGCAGTACTTC.

The chain recombines TRBV28 with TRBJ1-5; the D is unclear. CDR1 is MDHEN, CDR2 SYDVKM, per germline. The CDR3 is 18 residues long. V shed 3 bases and J shed 2 bases, with 20 bases lying between them. CDR3 sequence: CASSFNEGFMVGNQPQHF. CDR3 nucleotide sequence: TGTGCCAGCAGTTTTAATGAGGGTTTTATGGTTGGCAATCAGCCCCAGCATTTT.

The CDR3 region is CASSLNEKLFF. CDR3 coding DNA: TGTGCCAGCAGCCTTAATGAAAAACTGTTTTTT. This sequence joins TRBV5-5 and TRBJ1-4; no firm D call. Trimming stripped 4 bases from V and 4 bases from J, with 2 bases between. Germline CDR1 reads SGHKS; CDR2 reads YYEKEE (reference sequence). The CDR3 runs 11 residues.